The sequence of this T cell receptor beta chain was determined in a study of T cells in Graves' hyperthyroidism and ophthalmopathy. Findings and caveats of the study: Progression to ophthalmopathy was predicted a median of roughly 6.5 months early.

Graves' hyperthyroidism qualified as stable when ophthalmopathy did not progress within 18 months. Regarding this clonotype: Its specificity is not known.

Amplification yielded TCR beta CDR3 regions, with RNA transcripts as the source. The HTBI primer set served for first-round RT-PCR of the TCR CDR3. One entry per CDR3 protein results from TCRdb running MiXCR on the multiplex PCR reads. The sample has around 690,000 distinct CDR3 sequences, roughly 17% seen once. Trimming pared 4 bases from V and 3 bases from J, leaving 12 bases between. Germline V lookup: CDR1 ENHRY, CDR2 SYGVKD. The CDR3 spans 14 residues. The origin of this receptor is a man in his forties or fifties with Graves' hyperthyroidism. V and J are TRBV10-3 and TRBJ1-1; no clear D gene. The material sequenced was blood. The CDR3 protein is CAISVEELDTEAFF. The CDR3, as DNA: TGTGCCATCAGTGTGGAAGAGTTAGACACTGAAGCTTTCTTT.